Below, 26 T cell receptor beta chains from the same sample are listed, as sequenced in a study of a mutant IDH1 vaccine in newly diagnosed glioma. Using immunoSEQ multiplex PCR, the repertoire was profiled, and TCRdb retains in-frame clones only, with some absent. The sample includes 35,000 to 45,000 clones, roughly 80% of them seen just once. Time point noted: week 35, safety follow-up. Every single dose of the vaccine, 300 ug of mutant IDH1 20-mer peptide, came with topical imiquimod. Their recognized antigens are unknown. Here the sequenced sample was PBMCs, taken from a glioma patient whose treatment included an IDH1 peptide vaccine. The origin of the receptors is a woman aged 50 to 65 with glioma.

This sequence joins TRBV27 and TRBJ1-4; D ambiguous. The CDR3 runs 13 residues. V lost 2 bases to trimming and J lost 7 bases, with 8 bases between them. Germline CDR1 MNHEY, CDR2 SMNVEV (reference sequence). In DNA form, the CDR3 reads TGTGCCAGCAGTTTAGTTCAGGTTGAAAAACTGTTTTTT. This encodes CASSLVQVEKLFF. The variable domain in full, with the rest retrieved from reference TRBV27 and TRBJ1-4, is EAQVTQNPRYLITVTGKKLTVTCSQNMNHEYMSWYRQDPGLGLRQIYYSMNVEVTDKGDVPEGYKVSRKEKRNFPLILESPSPNQTSLYFCASSLVQVEKLFFGSGTQLSVL.

This clone was detected a few times. The V and J genes are TRBV6-5 and TRBJ1-3, with D unresolved. Germline V CDR1 and CDR2: MNHEY, SVGAGI. Trimming left V 5 bases short and J 4 bases short, with 6 bases between. This CDR3 has 12 residues. Here the CDR3 reads CASSTAGNTIYF. The CDR3 DNA reads as TGTGCCAGCAGTACCGCGGGAAACACCATATATTTT.

This rearrangement joins TRBV5-6 to TRBJ2-1; tentative D call: TRBD1 (5 bases). The CDR3 is made up of 11 amino acids. Germline-derived CDR1 and CDR2 are SGHDT and YYEEEE. Deletions cut 3 bases from V and 10 bases from J, with 8 bases between. CDR3 bases: TGTGCCAGCAGCTCGGACACGGAGCAGTTCTTC. Amino acids: CASSSDTEQFF.

This clone was counted a single time. The chain has TRBV6-1 and TRBJ2-3; D call uncertain. V was shortened by 8 bases and J by 2 bases, with 17 bases between the two germline ends. Looked up from germline, CDR1 is MNHNS and CDR2 is SASEGT. CDR3 length equals 15 residues. Here the CDR3 DNA reads TGTGCCAGCTCTAAGGGCGACCCCATCACAGATACGCAGTATTTT. It specifies CASSKGDPITDTQYF.

This clone occurred a few times. J is TRBJ2-5 and V is TRBV7-6, with D maybe TRBD1 (6 bases). CDR3 length: 16 amino acids. Trimming cost V 4 bases and J 5 bases, with 20 bases left between them. CDR1 is SGHVS, CDR2 FNYEAQ, per germline. CDR3 nucleotides: TGTGCCAGCAGCTACACGATCCCATCAGGGGACGAGACCCAGTACTTC. Encoded protein: CASSYTIPSGDETQYF.

The rearrangement joins TRBV27 to TRBJ1-4; no clear D. V was trimmed by 7 bases and J by 7 bases, leaving 19 bases between them. CDR1 and CDR2 (germline): MNHEY, SMNVEV (reference sequence). CDR3 length: 15 amino acids. CDR3 in DNA: TGTGCCAGCACCCCGGGGTACAGCCCCTTTGAAAAACTGTTTTTT. Translating gives CASTPGYSPFEKLFF.

The J gene is TRBJ2-1, the V gene TRBV2, with D uncertain. This CDR3 contains 11 residues. The germline V gene has CDR1 SNHLY and CDR2 FYNNEI. Deletions cut 4 bases from V and 4 bases from J, with 2 bases between. The CDR3 DNA reads as TGTGCCAGCAGTGGTTACAATGAGCAGTTCTTC. This encodes CASSGYNEQFF.

This rearrangement joins TRBV6-6 to TRBJ1-2; D is uncertain. Germline CDR1 and CDR2: MNHNY and SVGAGI (reference sequence). V dropped 8 bases and J dropped 0 bases, with 4 bases sitting between them. The CDR3 is 11 amino acids. DNA of the CDR3: TGTGCCAGCGGAGCTAACTATGGCTACACCTTC. Translation: CASGANYGYTF.

This rearrangement joins TRBV9 to TRBJ2-5, with TRBD2 matching 11 bases. V trimming: 2 bases; J trimming: 2 bases; junction bases outside the gene matches: 8. This CDR3 is built from 17 residues. Looked up from germline, CDR1 is SGDLS and CDR2 is YYNGEE. The CDR3 nucleotides are TGTGCCAGCAGCGTGGGGCTAGCGGGGGGTGGGCAAGAGACCCAGTACTTC. Residues: CASSVGLAGGGQETQYF.

The V gene is TRBV11-1, the J gene TRBJ2-3, with D perhaps matching TRBD1 (5 bases). Germline assignment: CDR1 SGHAT and CDR2 FQDESV (reference sequence). With 5 bases removed from V and 4 bases from J, the gap between germline ends came to 10 bases. The length of the CDR3 is 13 residues. CDR3 in DNA: TGTGCCAGCAGCGCGCGGACATCAGATACGCAGTATTTT. Translating it yields CASSARTSDTQYF.

The genes are TRBV29-1 and TRBJ2-1; D gene uncertain. The CDR3 extends over 17 amino acids. The germline V gene encodes CDR1 SQVTM and CDR2 ANQGSEA. Trimming removed 1 base at V and 0 bases at J, with 16 bases between. This CDR3 is CSVEGSTGGRSYNEQFF. The DNA for the CDR3 is TGCAGCGTTGAAGGATCTACGGGCGGACGCTCCTACAATGAGCAGTTCTTC.

The chain is built from TRBV5-1 and TRBJ2-7; 11 positions agree with TRBD1. V lost 4 bases, J lost 5 bases, and 8 bases stayed unmatched. Germline V gives CDR1 SGHRS, CDR2 YFSETQ. This CDR3 contains 15 residues. The DNA of the CDR3 is TGCGCCAGCAGCCTTTTATGGGGACAGGGGGACGAGCAGTACTTC. Amino acids: CASSLLWGQGDEQYF.

With regard to this clone: This same CDR3 is encoded by further DNA sequences in the sample. The chain has TRBV9 and TRBJ1-4; tentatively, D is TRBD1 (5 bases). Germline assignment: CDR1 SGDLS and CDR2 YYNGEE. Between the trimmed V and J ends, which lost 0 bases and 2 bases, there was a span of 8 bases. CDR3 size: 15 residues. CDR3 sequence (DNA): TGTGCCAGCAGCGTAGGTGGGGGGACTAATGAAAAACTGTTTTTT. Translated: CASSVGGGTNEKLFF.

This clone occurred once. The chain is built from TRBV5-1 and TRBJ1-1; maybe TRBD1 (5 bases). This CDR3 spans 15 amino acids. With 0 bases removed from V and 8 bases from J, the gap between germline ends came to 17 bases. Germline CDR1 reads SGHRS; CDR2 reads YFSETQ. As DNA, the CDR3 is TGCGCCAGCAGCTTGGTTATTCTGGGGGAGAGCGAAGCTTTCTTT. Its translation is CASSLVILGESEAFF.

The gene calls are TRBV4-2 and TRBJ2-2; 9 bases agree with TRBD2. Trimming removed 1 base from V and 4 bases from J; junction bases left unmatched: 1. CDR3 length equals 15 residues. The germline V gene has CDR1 LGHNA and CDR2 YNFKEQ. CDR3 region: CASSQGGGVTGELFF. The CDR3 DNA follows: TGTGCCAGCAGCCAAGGCGGGGGGGTCACCGGGGAGCTGTTTTTT.

Here the CDR3 DNA reads TGTGCCAGCAGCGTAGCCAGGGACACCTACGAGCAGTACTTC. This sequence encodes CASSVARDTYEQYF. V gene TRBV9 combines with J gene TRBJ2-7, with a weak D call TRBD1 (6 bases). CDR1 and CDR2 (germline): SGDLS, YYNGEE. The CDR3 sequence is 14 residues long. V lost 0 bases, J lost 2 bases, and 9 bases lay in between.

The chain couples TRBV2 to TRBJ2-5, with D perhaps being TRBD1 or TRBD2 (6 bases each). Germline V gene lookup returns CDR1 SNHLY and CDR2 FYNNEI. Trimming left V 4 bases short and J 3 bases short, with 18 bases between. CDR3 length: 16 residues. CDR3 sequence reads: CASSAWGADREETQYF. DNA for the CDR3: TGTGCCAGCAGTGCGTGGGGGGCGGATCGGGAAGAGACCCAGTACTTC.

V gene TRBV19 combines with J gene TRBJ2-3, with D possibly matching TRBD2 (6 bases). Trimming took 0 bases from V and 0 from J, leaving 25 bases between them. The germline V gene has CDR1 LNHDA and CDR2 SQIVND (reference sequence). This CDR3 region has 21 residues. The CDR3: CASSIDARDSGGRASTDTQYF. Written as DNA, the CDR3 is TGTGCCAGTAGTATAGATGCGAGGGACTCCGGAGGGCGAGCTAGCACAGATACGCAGTATTTT.

The V call is TRBV30, the J call TRBJ2-1; D call uncertain. The V gene's germline CDR1 is GTSNPN and CDR2 SVGIG (reference sequence). The CDR3 totals 13 residues. The V gene lost 5 bases and the J gene lost 0 bases, with 8 bases spanning the gap. The CDR3 protein is CAWSESSYNEQFF. CDR3 coding DNA: TGTGCCTGGTCGGAGAGCTCCTACAATGAGCAGTTCTTC.

This clone was detected only once. This rearrangement joins TRBV5-1 to TRBJ1-6, with unresolved D. Germline V CDR1 and CDR2: SGHRS, YFSETQ. V lost 1 base and J lost 8, with 13 bases in between. CDR3 length: 15 amino acids. The CDR3 loop reads CASSLWQEGDSPLHF. CDR3 nucleotides: TGCGCCAGCAGCTTGTGGCAGGAGGGAGATTCACCCCTCCACTTT.

The V gene is TRBV27, the J gene TRBJ1-1, with 8 bases fitting TRBD1. The V gene's germline CDR1 is MNHEY and CDR2 SMNVEV (reference sequence). The ends lost 7 bases at V and 6 bases at J; junction bases unmatched: 10. CDR3 length: 14 residues. The CDR3 region is CASKPETGAAEAFF. The DNA for the CDR3 is TGTGCCAGCAAACCGGAGACAGGGGCCGCTGAAGCTTTCTTT.

The gene calls are TRBV19 and TRBJ1-5, with D perhaps matching TRBD1 (6 bases). CDR3 size: 18 residues. Germline loops: CDR1 LNHDA, CDR2 SQIVND (reference sequence). The V end lost 5 bases, the J end lost 0 bases, and 20 bases lay between the germline ends. CDR3 coding DNA: TGTGCCAGTAGTCCGCTCTCATCCGGGACACCTAGCAATCAGCCCCAGCATTTT. Residues: CASSPLSSGTPSNQPQHF.

This chain joins TRBV6-5 and TRBJ1-5, with D possibly TRBD1 on 5 matching bases. The V end was cut by 5 bases, the J end by 9 bases, with 17 bases between. The CDR3 contains 14 residues. CDR1 and CDR2 from the germline V gene are MNHEY and SVGAGI. The CDR3 loop reads CASSKSLGGGPQHF. DNA of the CDR3: TGTGCCAGCAGTAAATCCCTGGGGGGAGGGCCCCAGCATTTT.

The J gene is TRBJ2-5, the V gene TRBV5-1, with D possibly TRBD2 on 5 matching bases. Germline V gene lookup returns CDR1 SGHRS and CDR2 YFSETQ. Trimming took off 8 bases at V and 3 bases at J, with 14 bases between the two ends. This CDR3 has 13 amino acids. In nucleotides, the CDR3 is TGCGCCAGTGCCATGGAGGCAAAAGAGACCCAGTACTTC. It codes for CASAMEAKETQYF.

This clone showed up just a few times. The genes are TRBV9 and TRBJ1-1, with D hard to call. Germline V CDR1 and CDR2: SGDLS, YYNGEE. Trimming cost V 0 bases and J 1 base, with 7 bases left between them. This CDR3 region has 14 residues. The CDR3 here is CASSVGPENTEAFF. CDR3 sequence (DNA): TGTGCCAGCAGCGTAGGGCCAGAGAACACTGAAGCTTTCTTT. The variable domain in full, with the rest retrieved from reference TRBV9 and TRBJ1-1, is DSGVTQTPKHLITATGQRVTLRCSPRSGDLSVYWYQQSLDQGLQFLIQYYNGEERAKGNILERFSAQQFPDLHSELNLSSLELGDSALYFCASSVGPENTEAFFGQGTRLTVV.

The chain has TRBV7-9 and TRBJ2-5; D not certain. V shed 5 bases and J shed 1 base, with 8 bases lying between them. The length of the CDR3 is 13 residues. CDR1 is SEHNR and CDR2 is FQNEAQ in the germline V gene (reference sequence). As DNA, the CDR3 is TGTGCCAGCAGCCCCTCTGCCCAAGAGACCCAGTACTTC. Translated: CASSPSAQETQYF.